This T cell receptor (beta chain) appears in the sequencing data of a study of blood T cell repertoires in COVID-19. Overall study: The origin of the acute and convalescent COVID-19 samples was the United States, Italy and Spain.

The CDR3 is 15 residues long. Germline V lookup: CDR1 KGHSH, CDR2 LQKENI. V shed 3 bases, J shed 0 bases, and the junction held 1 base outside the gene matches. Original handling: Amplification with reference gene primers provided the estimates of nucleated cell counts. Using immunoSEQ multiplex PCR, the repertoire was profiled, and TCRdb retains in-frame clones only, with some absent. Clonal size and the V and J genes are those of that table, whereas D and trimming came from the DNA. This sample has about 250,000 clones, with roughly 86% found just once. The chain links TRBV18 to TRBJ2-7, with TRBD2 matching 11 bases. The receptor's source is a woman older than 75 with COVID-19, enrolled during active disease. The sequenced sample was peripheral blood. CDR3 in amino acids: CASSPGLADSYEQYV. The CDR3 DNA sequence: TGTGCCAGCTCACCGGGACTAGCGGACTCCTACGAGCAGTACGTC.